The 13 T cell receptor beta chains in this list originate from one sample, sequenced in a study of relationships among human T cell subsets. The T cell receptor alpha and beta CDR3 regions were amplified from mRNA by semiquantitative ARM-PCR. ARM-PCR used tagged nested gene-specific primers, then communal superprimers for exponential amplification. TCRdb re-derived calls from the multiplex PCR reads in MiXCR, one entry per CDR3 protein. Of around 15,000 distinct CDR3 sequences in the sample, around two thirds were seen once. What was sequenced was total T cells sorted from blood. The receptors come from a man in his forties in good health.

As to this clonotype: Sequence at one end of the junction differs from germline and may be a read error. The V and J genes are TRBV14 and TRBJ1-1; possible D gene TRBD1, 5 bases. The CDR3 contains 16 residues. Germline V lookup: CDR1 SGHDN, CDR2 FVKESK. CDR3 amino acids: CASSLLFGGMNTEAFF. In nucleotides, the CDR3 is TGTGCCAGCAGCCTGTTATTTGGGGGAATGAACACTGAGGCTTTCTTT.

CDR3 nucleotides: TGTGCCAGCCAGCTGGGAGGGCTGGTAAATGAGCAGTTCTTC. Its protein is CASQLGGLVNEQFF. This chain uses TRBV27 with TRBJ2-1; TRBD2 agrees at 7 bases. The CDR3 totals 14 residues. Germline loops: CDR1 MNHEY, CDR2 SMNVEV (reference sequence). The V segment lost 8 bases and the J segment 7 bases; nucleotides outside the gene matches: 11.

J is TRBJ2-1 and V is TRBV29-1; D is unclear. V was pared by 4 bases and J by 0 bases, with 10 bases between. The CDR3 sequence is 14 residues long. Germline V gene lookup returns CDR1 SQVTM and CDR2 ANQGSEA. The chain's CDR3 is CSVASASSYNEQFF. CDR3 coding DNA: TGCAGCGTTGCCTCAGCCAGCTCCTACAATGAGCAGTTCTTC.

The rearrangement joins TRBV25-1 to TRBJ2-7, with 8 bases aligning to TRBD1. This CDR3 is built from 14 residues. Trimming cost V 3 bases and J 2 bases; bases outside gene matches: 3. CDR1 is MGHDK, CDR2 SYGVNS, per germline. The CDR3 loop reads CASSDPGQAYEQYF. In DNA, the CDR3 is TGTGCCAGCAGTGACCCGGGACAGGCCTACGAGCAGTACTTC.

This clonotype ranks as medium-sized. This chain joins TRBV12-3 or TRBV12-4 and TRBJ1-1; D might be TRBD1 (5 bases). V gave up 0 bases and J gave up 7 bases, with 9 bases separating them. CDR3 length equals 13 residues. CDR3 in amino acids: CASSLAGAYEAFF. In nucleotides, the CDR3 is TGTGCCAGCAGTTTAGCAGGGGCCTATGAAGCTTTCTTT.

The table lists this clonotype with a few counts. The chain couples TRBV11-1 to TRBJ2-7; 10 bases line up with TRBD1. This CDR3 contains 14 residues. Germline-derived CDR1 and CDR2 are SGHAT and FQDESV (reference sequence). V lost 5 bases to trimming and J lost 2 bases; unmatched junction nucleotides: 3. The DNA of the CDR3 is TGTGCCAGCAGCCCCGGGACAGGGGCCTACGAGCAGTACTTC. Protein product: CASSPGTGAYEQYF.

This chain links TRBV28 with TRBJ1-5; D is uncertain. Germline CDR1 is MDHEN and CDR2 is SYDVKM. This CDR3 region has 13 residues. V was shortened by 8 bases and J by 4 bases, with 12 bases between the two germline ends. The DNA for the CDR3 is TGTGCCAGCCAAAGGACCTTAAATCAGCCCCAGCATTTT. Amino acid sequence: CASQRTLNQPQHF.

The rearrangement joins TRBV12-3 or TRBV12-4 to TRBJ2-1, with 14 nucleotides matching TRBD2. The CDR3 is made up of 15 amino acids. J gave up 8 bases and V 5 bases, and 5 bases lay outside the gene matches. The CDR3 sequence is CASSTGTSGRDEQFF. The CDR3 nucleotides are TGTGCCAGCAGTACCGGGACTAGCGGGAGAGATGAGCAGTTCTTC.

The rearrangement links TRBV11-2 to TRBJ1-3; D gene ambiguous. The V end lost 1 base, the J end lost 5 bases, and 6 bases lay between the germline ends. The germline gives CDR1 SGHAT, CDR2 FQNNGV. This CDR3 has 13 residues. The CDR3 loop is CASSLGQRNTIYF. The CDR3 region has the DNA TGTGCCAGCAGCTTAGGTCAGAGAAACACCATATATTTT.

CDR3 loop: CASSLDRDYGYTF. In DNA, the CDR3 is TGTGCCAGCTCCCTAGACCGAGACTATGGCTACACCTTC. This chain connects TRBV6-1 to TRBJ1-2; D remains ambiguous. Per the germline V gene, CDR1 is MNHNS and CDR2 is SASEGT. The CDR3 length is 13 residues. V lost 8 bases, J lost 3 bases, and 13 bases lay in between.

The chain has TRBV10-3 and TRBJ2-7; TRBD1 aligns across 10 bases. Germline V lookup: CDR1 ENHRY, CDR2 SYGVKD. This CDR3 is 15 amino acids long. V lost 2 bases, J lost 5 bases, and 6 bases stayed unmatched. CDR3 nucleotide sequence: TGTGCCATCAGTGAGGGGACAGGGGAAGTGCACGAGCAGTACTTC. It codes for CAISEGTGEVHEQYF.

The chain is built from TRBV6-6 and TRBJ2-5; 12 bases line up with TRBD2. Trimming removed 2 bases from V and 4 bases from J; junction bases left unmatched: 8. The CDR3 contains 17 residues. In germline, CDR1 is MNHNY, CDR2 SVGAGI (reference sequence). The CDR3 loop reads CASSYPTSGGFRETQYF. The CDR3 DNA reads TGTGCCAGCAGTTACCCCACTAGCGGGGGGTTCCGAGAGACCCAGTACTTC.

The rearrangement uses TRBV14 and TRBJ2-2; D gene unclear. The V gene's germline CDR1 is SGHDN and CDR2 FVKESK. Trimming removed 4 bases at V and 3 bases at J, with 6 bases between. The CDR3 extends over 13 amino acids. The chain's CDR3 is CASSLVDTGELFF. As DNA, the CDR3 is TGTGCCAGCAGCCTAGTAGACACCGGGGAGCTGTTTTTT.